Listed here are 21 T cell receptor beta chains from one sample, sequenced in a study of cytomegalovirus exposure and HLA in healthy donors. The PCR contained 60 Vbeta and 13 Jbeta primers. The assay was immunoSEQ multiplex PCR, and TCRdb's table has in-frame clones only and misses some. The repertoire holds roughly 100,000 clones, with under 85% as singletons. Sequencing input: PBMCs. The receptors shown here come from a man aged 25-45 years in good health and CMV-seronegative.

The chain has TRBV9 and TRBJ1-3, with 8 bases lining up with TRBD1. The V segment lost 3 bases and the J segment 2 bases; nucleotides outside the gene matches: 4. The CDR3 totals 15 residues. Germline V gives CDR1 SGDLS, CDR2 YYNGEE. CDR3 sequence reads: CASSATGQAGNTIYF. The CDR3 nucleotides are TGTGCCAGCAGCGCCACGGGACAGGCTGGAAACACCATATATTTT.

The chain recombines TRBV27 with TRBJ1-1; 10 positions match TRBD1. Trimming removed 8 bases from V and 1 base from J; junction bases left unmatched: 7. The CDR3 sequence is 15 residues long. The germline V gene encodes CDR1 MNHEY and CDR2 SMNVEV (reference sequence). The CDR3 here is CASADRGLENTEAFF. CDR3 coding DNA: TGTGCCAGCGCTGACAGGGGGCTCGAGAACACTGAAGCTTTCTTT.

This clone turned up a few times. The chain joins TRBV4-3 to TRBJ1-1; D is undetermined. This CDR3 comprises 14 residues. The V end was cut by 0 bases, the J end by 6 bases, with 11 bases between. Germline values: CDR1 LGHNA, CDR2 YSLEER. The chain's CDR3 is CASSQDTRTAEAFF. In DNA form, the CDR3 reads TGCGCCAGCAGCCAAGATACCCGAACGGCTGAAGCTTTCTTT.

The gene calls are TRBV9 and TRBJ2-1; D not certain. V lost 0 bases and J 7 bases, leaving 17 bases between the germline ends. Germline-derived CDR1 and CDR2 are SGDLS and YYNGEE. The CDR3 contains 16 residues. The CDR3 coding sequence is TGTGCCAGCAGCGTAGTCTCCCGAGCCCGTTGGAATGAGCAGTTCTTC. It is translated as CASSVVSRARWNEQFF. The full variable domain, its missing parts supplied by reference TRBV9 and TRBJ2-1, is DSGVTQTPKHLITATGQRVTLRCSPRSGDLSVYWYQQSLDQGLQFLIQYYNGEERAKGNILERFSAQQFPDLHSELNLSSLELGDSALYFCASSVVSRARWNEQFFGPGTRLTVL.

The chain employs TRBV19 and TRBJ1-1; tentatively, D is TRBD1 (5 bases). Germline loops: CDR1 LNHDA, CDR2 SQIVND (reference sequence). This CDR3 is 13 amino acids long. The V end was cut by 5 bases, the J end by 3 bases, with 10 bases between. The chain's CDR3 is CASSVEGDTEAFF. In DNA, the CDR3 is TGTGCCAGTAGTGTCGAAGGGGACACTGAAGCTTTCTTT. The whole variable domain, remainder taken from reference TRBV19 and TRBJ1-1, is DGGITQSPKYLFRKEGQNVTLSCEQNLNHDAMYWYRQDPGQGLRLIYYSQIVNDFQKGDIAEGYSVSREKKESFPLTVTSAQKNPTAFYLCASSVEGDTEAFFGQGTRLTVV.

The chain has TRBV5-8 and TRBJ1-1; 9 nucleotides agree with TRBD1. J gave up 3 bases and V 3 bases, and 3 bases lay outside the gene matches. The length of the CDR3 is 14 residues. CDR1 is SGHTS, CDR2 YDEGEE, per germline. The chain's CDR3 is CASSSRDRDTEAFF. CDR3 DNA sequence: TGTGCCAGCAGCTCCCGGGACAGGGACACTGAAGCTTTCTTT.

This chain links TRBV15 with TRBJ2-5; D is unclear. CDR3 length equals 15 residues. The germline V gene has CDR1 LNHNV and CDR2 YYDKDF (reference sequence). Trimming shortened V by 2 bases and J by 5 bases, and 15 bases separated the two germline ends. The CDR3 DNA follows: TGTGCCACCAGCAGAACAGACCGATTCCGGGAGACCCAGTACTTC. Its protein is CATSRTDRFRETQYF. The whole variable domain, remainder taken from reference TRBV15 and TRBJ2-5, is DAMVIQNPRYQVTQFGKPVTLSCSQTLNHNVMYWYQQKSSQAPKLLFHYYDKDFNNEADTPDNFQSRRPNTSFCFLDIRSPGLGDTAMYLCATSRTDRFRETQYFGPGTRLLVL.

CDR3: CASSHPLGGCGTDTQYF. The CDR3 bases are TGCGCCAGCAGTCACCCCCTGGGAGGGTGTGGCACAGATACGCAGTATTTT. The V and J genes are TRBV23-1 and TRBJ2-3, with TRBD2 identical over 7 bases. TRBV23-1 is classed as an ORF, of uncertain function. Trimming took 3 bases from V and 1 from J; bases not matched to a gene: 10. The CDR3 length is 17 residues.

CDR3 loop: CASSQSRGTQPQHF. The DNA of the CDR3 is TGCGCCAGCAGCCAGTCCAGGGGAACTCAGCCCCAGCATTTT. J is TRBJ1-5 and V is TRBV4-3; possibly TRBD1 for D (6 bases). Germline V gene sequence: CDR1 LGHNA, CDR2 YSLEER. Trimming cost V 3 bases and J 6 bases, with 12 bases left between them. CDR3 length: 14 amino acids.

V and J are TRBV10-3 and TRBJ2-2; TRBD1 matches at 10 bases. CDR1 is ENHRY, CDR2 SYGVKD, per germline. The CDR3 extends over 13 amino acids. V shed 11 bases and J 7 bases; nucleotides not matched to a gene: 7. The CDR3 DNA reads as TGTGCCGCCGGGACAGGGGTTGACGGGGAGCTGTTTTTT. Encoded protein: CAAGTGVDGELFF.

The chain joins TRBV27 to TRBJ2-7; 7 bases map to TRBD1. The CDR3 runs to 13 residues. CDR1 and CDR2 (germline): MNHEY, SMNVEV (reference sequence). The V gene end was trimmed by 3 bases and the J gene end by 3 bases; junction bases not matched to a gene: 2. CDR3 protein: CASSFSGGYEQYF. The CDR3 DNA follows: TGTGCCAGCAGTTTTTCAGGGGGCTACGAGCAGTACTTC.

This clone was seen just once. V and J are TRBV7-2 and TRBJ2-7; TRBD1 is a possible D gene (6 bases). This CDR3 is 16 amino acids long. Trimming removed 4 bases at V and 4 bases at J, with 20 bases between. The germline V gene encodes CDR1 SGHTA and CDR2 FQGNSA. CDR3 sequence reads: CASSSTVGPGDYEQYF. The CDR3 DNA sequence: TGTGCCAGCAGCTCCACGGTCGGGCCAGGGGATTACGAGCAGTACTTC.

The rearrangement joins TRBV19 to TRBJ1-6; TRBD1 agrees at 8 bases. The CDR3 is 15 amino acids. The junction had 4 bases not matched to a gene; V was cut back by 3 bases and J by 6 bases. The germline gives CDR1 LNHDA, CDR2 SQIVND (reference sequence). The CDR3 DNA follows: TGTGCCAGTAGTATCGACAGGGGTGGTAATTCACCCCTCCACTTT. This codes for CASSIDRGGNSPLHF. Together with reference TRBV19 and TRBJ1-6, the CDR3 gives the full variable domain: DGGITQSPKYLFRKEGQNVTLSCEQNLNHDAMYWYRQDPGQGLRLIYYSQIVNDFQKGDIAEGYSVSREKKESFPLTVTSAQKNPTAFYLCASSIDRGGNSPLHFGNGTRLTVT.

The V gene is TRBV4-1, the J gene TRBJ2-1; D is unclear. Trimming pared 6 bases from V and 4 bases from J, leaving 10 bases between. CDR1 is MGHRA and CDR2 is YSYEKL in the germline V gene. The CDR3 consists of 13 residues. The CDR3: CASRRTVYNEQFF. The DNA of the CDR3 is TGCGCCAGCAGAAGAACAGTTTACAATGAGCAGTTCTTC.

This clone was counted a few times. CDR3 amino acids: CASSSSVSGHRNYEQYF. The CDR3 nucleotides are TGTGCCAGCAGCTCGTCCGTTTCGGGACATAGAAACTACGAGCAGTACTTC. This chain connects TRBV13 to TRBJ2-7; D perhaps matches TRBD1 (6 bases). Germline V gene sequence: CDR1 PRHDT, CDR2 FYEKMQ (reference sequence). CDR3 length: 17 amino acids. The ends were cut back, 4 bases at V and 3 bases at J, with 22 bases in the middle.

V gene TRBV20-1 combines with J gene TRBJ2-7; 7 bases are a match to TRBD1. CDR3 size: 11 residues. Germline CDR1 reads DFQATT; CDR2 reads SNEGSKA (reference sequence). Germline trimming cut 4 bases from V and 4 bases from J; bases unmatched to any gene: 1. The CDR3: CSANRGYEQYF. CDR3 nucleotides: TGCAGTGCTAACAGGGGTTACGAGCAGTACTTC.

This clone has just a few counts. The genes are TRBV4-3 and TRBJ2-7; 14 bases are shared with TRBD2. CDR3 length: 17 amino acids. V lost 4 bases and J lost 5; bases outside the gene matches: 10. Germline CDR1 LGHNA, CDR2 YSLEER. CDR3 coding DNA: TGCGCCAGCAGCCGTGGGTCAACGGGACTAGCGGGAGACGAGCAGTACTTC. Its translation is CASSRGSTGLAGDEQYF.

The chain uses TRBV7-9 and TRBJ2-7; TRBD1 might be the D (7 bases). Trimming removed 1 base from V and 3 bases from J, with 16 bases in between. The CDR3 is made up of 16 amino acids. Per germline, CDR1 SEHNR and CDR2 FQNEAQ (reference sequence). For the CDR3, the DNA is TGTGCCAGCAGCTTAGGGGGTGGCGGGACAGTCTACGAGCAGTACTTC. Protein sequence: CASSLGGGGTVYEQYF.

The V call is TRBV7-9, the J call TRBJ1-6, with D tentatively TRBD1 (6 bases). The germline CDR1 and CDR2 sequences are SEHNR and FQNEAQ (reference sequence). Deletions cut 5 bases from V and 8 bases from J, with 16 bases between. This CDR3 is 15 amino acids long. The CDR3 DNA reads TGTGCCAGCAGCCTGCGGGGGGCTTTCTATTCACCCCTCCACTTT. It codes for CASSLRGAFYSPLHF.

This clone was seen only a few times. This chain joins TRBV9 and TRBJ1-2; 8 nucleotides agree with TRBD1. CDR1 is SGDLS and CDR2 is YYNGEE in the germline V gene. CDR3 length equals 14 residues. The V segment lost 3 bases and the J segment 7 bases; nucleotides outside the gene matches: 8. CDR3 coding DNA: TGTGCCAGCAGCGCGAACAGGGGGGATGGTGGCTACACCTTC. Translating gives CASSANRGDGGYTF.

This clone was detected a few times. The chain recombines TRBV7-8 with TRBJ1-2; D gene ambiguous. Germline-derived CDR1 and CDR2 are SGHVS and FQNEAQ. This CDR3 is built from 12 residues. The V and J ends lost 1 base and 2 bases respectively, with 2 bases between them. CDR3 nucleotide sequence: TGTGCCAGCAGCTTAGTAAACTATGGCTACACCTTC. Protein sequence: CASSLVNYGYTF. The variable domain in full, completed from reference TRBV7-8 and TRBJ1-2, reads GAGVSQSPRYKVAKRGQDVALRCDPISGHVSLFWYQQALGQGPEFLTYFQNEAQLDKSGLPSDRFFAERPEGSVSTLKIQRTQQEDSAVYLCASSLVNYGYTFGSGTRLTVV.